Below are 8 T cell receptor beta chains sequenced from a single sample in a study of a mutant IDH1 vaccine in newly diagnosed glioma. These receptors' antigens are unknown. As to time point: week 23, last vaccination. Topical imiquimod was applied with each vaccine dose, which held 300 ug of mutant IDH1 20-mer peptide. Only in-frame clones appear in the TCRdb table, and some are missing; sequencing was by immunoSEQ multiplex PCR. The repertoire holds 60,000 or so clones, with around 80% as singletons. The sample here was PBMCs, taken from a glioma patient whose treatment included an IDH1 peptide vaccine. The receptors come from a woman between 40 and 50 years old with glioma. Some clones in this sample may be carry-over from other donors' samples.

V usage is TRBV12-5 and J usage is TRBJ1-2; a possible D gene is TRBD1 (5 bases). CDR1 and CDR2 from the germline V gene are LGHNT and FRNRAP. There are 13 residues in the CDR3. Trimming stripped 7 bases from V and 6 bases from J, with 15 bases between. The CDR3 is CASVGDRTNGYTF. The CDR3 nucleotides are TGTGCTAGTGTTGGTGACAGAACCAATGGCTACACCTTC.

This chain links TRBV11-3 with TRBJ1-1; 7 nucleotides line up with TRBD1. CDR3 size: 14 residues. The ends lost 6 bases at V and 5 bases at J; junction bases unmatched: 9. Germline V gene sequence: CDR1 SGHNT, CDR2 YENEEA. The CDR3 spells CASSLTGKGTEAFF. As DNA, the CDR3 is TGTGCCAGCAGTCTGACAGGGAAGGGGACTGAAGCTTTCTTT. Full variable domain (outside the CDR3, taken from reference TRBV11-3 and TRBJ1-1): EAGVVQSPRYKIIEKKQPVAFWCNPISGHNTLYWYLQNLGQGPELLIRYENEEAVDDSQLPKDRFSAERLKGVDSTLKIQPAELGDSAVYLCASSLTGKGTEAFFGQGTRLTVV.

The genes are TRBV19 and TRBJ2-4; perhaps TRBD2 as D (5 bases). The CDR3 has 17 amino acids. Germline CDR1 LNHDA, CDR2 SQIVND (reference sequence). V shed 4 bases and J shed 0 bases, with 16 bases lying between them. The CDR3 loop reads CASSTVQWTLAKNIQYF. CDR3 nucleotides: TGTGCCAGTAGTACAGTACAGTGGACTCTAGCCAAAAACATTCAGTACTTC.

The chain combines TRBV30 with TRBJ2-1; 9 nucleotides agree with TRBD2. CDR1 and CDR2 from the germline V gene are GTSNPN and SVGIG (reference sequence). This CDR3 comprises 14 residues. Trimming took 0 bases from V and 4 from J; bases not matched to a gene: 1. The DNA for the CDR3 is TGTGCCTGGAGTGTGGCGGGGGGGTACAATGAGCAGTTCTTC. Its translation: CAWSVAGGYNEQFF.

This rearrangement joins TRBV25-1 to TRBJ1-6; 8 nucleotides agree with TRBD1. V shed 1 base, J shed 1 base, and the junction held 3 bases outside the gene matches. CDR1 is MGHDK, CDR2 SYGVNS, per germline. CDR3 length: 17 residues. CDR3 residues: CASSELQGESYNSPLHF. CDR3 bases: TGTGCCAGCAGTGAATTACAGGGGGAATCCTATAATTCACCCCTCCACTTT.

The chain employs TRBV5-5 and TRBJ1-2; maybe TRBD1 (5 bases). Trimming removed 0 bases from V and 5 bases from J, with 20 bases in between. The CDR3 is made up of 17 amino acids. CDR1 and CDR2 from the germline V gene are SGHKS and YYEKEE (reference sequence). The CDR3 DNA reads TGTGCCAGCAGCTTGGCCTGGGGAGGCAGGGAGGGTTATGGCTACACCTTC. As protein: CASSLAWGGREGYGYTF. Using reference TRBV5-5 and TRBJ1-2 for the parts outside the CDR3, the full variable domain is DAGVTQSPTHLIKTRGQQVTLRCSPISGHKSVSWYQQVLGQGPQFIFQYYEKEERGRGNFPDRFSARQFPNYSSELNVNALLLGDSALYLCASSLAWGGREGYGYTFGSGTRLTVV.

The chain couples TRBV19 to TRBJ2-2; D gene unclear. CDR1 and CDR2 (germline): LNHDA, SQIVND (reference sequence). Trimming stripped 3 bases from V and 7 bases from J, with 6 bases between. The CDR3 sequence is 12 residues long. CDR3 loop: CASSMGLGELFF. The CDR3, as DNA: TGTGCCAGTAGTATGGGTCTCGGGGAGCTGTTTTTT.

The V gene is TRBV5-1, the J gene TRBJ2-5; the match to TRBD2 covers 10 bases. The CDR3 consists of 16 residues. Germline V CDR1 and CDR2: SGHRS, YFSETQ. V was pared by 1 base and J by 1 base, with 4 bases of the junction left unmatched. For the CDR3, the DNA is TGCGCCAGCAGCTTGTCCCCTAGCGGGGGCCAAGAGACCCAGTACTTC. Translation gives CASSLSPSGGQETQYF.